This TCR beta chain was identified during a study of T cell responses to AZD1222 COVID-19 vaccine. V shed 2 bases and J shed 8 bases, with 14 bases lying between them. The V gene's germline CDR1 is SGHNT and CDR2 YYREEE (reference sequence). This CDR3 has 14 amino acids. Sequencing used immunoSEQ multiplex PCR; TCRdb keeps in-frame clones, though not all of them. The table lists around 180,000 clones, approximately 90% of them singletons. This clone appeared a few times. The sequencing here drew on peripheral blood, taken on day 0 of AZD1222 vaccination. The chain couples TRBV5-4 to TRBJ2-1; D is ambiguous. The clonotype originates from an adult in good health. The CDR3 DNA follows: TGTGCCAGCAGCTTAGGTGAGGTTATCGATGAGCAGTTCTTC. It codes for CASSLGEVIDEQFF.